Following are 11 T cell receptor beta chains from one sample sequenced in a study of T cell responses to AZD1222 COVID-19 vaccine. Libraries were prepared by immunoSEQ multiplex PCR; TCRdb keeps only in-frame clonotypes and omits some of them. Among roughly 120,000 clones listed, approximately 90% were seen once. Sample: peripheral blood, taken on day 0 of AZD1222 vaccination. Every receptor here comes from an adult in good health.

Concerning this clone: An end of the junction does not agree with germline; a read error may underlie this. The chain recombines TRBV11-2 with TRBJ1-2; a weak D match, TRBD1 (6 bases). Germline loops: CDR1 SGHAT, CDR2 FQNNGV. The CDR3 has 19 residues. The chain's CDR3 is CASSLDPQGPRNPRWGYTF. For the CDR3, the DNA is TGTGCCAGCAGCCTAGATCCCCAGGGGCCAAGAAATCCGAGATGGGGCTACACCTTC.

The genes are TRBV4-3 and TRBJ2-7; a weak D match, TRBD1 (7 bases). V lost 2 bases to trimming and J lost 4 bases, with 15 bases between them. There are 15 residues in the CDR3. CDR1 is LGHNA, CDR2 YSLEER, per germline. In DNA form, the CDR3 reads TGCGCCAGCAGCCAACGACAGGGACTTCTTTACGAGCAGTACTTC. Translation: CASSQRQGLLYEQYF.

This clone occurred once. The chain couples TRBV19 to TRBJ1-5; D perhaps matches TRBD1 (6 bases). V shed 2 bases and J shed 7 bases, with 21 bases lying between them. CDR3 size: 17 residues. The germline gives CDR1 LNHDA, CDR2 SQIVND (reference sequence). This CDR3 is CASSIRGTVALPQPQHF. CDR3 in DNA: TGTGCCAGTAGTATAAGGGGGACGGTGGCCTTACCGCAGCCCCAGCATTTT.

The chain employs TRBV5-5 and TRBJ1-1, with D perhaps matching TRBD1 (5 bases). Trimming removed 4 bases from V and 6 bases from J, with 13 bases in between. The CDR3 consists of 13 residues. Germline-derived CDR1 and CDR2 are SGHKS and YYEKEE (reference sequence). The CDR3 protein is CASSVGDASEAFF. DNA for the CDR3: TGTGCCAGCAGCGTAGGGGATGCGTCTGAAGCTTTCTTT.

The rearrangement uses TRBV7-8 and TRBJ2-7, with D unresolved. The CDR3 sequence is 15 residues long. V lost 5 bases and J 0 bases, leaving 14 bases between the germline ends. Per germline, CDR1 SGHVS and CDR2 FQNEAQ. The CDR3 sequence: CASSLVIGYSYEQYF. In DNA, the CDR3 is TGTGCCAGCAGCCTAGTTATAGGCTACTCCTACGAGCAGTACTTC. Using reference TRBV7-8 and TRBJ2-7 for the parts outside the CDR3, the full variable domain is GAGVSQSPRYKVAKRGQDVALRCDPISGHVSLFWYQQALGQGPEFLTYFQNEAQLDKSGLPSDRFFAERPEGSVSTLKIQRTQQEDSAVYLCASSLVIGYSYEQYFGPGTRLTVT.

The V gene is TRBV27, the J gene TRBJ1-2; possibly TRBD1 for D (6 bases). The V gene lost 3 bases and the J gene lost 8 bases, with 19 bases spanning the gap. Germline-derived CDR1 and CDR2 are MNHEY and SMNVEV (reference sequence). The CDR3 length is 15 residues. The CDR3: CASSFRGQGRQGYTF. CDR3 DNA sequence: TGTGCCAGCAGTTTTCGGGGGCAGGGAAGGCAGGGCTACACCTTC.

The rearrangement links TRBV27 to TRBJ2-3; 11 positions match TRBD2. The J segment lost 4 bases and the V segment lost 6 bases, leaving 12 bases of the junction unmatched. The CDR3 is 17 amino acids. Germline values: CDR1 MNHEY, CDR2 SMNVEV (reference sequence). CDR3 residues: CASRPGLAARASDTQYF. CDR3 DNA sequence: TGTGCCAGCAGGCCGGGACTAGCGGCGCGCGCCTCAGATACGCAGTATTTT.

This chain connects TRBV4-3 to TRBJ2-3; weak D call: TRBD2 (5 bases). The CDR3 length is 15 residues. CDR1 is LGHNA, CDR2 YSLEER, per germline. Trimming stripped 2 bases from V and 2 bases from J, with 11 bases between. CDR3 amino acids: CASSQSLEITDTQYF. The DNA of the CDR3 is TGCGCCAGCAGCCAATCACTAGAAATCACAGATACGCAGTATTTT.

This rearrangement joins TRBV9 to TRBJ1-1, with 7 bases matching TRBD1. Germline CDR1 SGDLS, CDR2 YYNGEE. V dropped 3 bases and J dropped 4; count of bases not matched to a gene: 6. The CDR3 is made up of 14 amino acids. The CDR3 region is CASSALQGSTEAFF. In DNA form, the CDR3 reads TGTGCCAGCAGCGCGCTACAGGGGAGCACTGAAGCTTTCTTT.

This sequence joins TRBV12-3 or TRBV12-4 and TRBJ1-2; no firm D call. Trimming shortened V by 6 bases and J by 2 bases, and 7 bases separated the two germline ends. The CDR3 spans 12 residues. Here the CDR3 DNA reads TGTGCCAGCAGCTATACCAACTATGGCTACACCTTC. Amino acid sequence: CASSYTNYGYTF.

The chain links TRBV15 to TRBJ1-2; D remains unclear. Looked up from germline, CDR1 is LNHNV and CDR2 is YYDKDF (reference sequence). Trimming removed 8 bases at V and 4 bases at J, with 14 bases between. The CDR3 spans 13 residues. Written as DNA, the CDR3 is TGTGCCACCTACTCAACGGGTAGCTATGGCTACACCTTC. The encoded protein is CATYSTGSYGYTF. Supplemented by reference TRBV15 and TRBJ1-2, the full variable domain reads DAMVIQNPRYQVTQFGKPVTLSCSQTLNHNVMYWYQQKSSQAPKLLFHYYDKDFNNEADTPDNFQSRRPNTSFCFLDIRSPGLGDTAMYLCATYSTGSYGYTFGSGTRLTVV.